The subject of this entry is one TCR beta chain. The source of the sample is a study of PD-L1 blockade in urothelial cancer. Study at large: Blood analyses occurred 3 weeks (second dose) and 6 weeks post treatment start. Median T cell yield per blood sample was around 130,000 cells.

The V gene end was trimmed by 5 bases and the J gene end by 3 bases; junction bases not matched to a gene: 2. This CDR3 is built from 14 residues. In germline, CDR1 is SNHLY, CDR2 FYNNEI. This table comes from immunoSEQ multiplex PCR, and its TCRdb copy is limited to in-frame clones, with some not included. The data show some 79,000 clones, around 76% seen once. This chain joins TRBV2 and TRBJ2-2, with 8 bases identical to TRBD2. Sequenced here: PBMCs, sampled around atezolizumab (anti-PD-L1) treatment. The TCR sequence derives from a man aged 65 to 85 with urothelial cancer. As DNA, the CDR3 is TGTGCCAGCAGTCCTAGCGGGTACACCGGGGAGCTGTTTTTT. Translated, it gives CASSPSGYTGELFF.